Sequencing of this TCR beta chain was carried out in a study of beta chain features in type 1 diabetes. Study-wide findings and caveats: Type 1 diabetes patients showed fewer insertions and more deletions at VDJ junctions. The study found moderately but significantly shorter TCRB CDR3s in all four CD4+ subsets of Type 1 diabetes patients. Possible PCR preference for shorter templates applied equally to patients and controls.

Central memory, naive, regulatory and stem cell-like memory CD4+ cells were sorted by CD45RO/CCR7/CD25/CD127/CD95/CD27. Every bit of the isolated RNA underwent reverse transcription, so sequencing read expressed TCRB transcripts. Repertoires were generated with immunoSEQ multiplex PCR, while TCRdb's copy carries only in-frame clones and drops some. The sample consists of 300,000 to 400,000 clones, 10% to 15% of them appearing once. Concerning this clone itself: No antigen is known for it.

There are 14 residues in the CDR3. The V end lost 2 bases, the J end lost 0 bases, and 8 bases lay between the germline ends. Germline loops: CDR1 GTSNPN, CDR2 SVGIG (reference sequence). The sequence derives from a man aged 18 to 35 in good health. Sequencing was carried out using naive CD4+ T cells from blood. The chain couples TRBV30 to TRBJ1-5, with D unclear. The DNA for the CDR3 is TGTGCCTGGAGTTACGGGAATAGCAATCAGCCCCAGCATTTT. As protein: CAWSYGNSNQPQHF.